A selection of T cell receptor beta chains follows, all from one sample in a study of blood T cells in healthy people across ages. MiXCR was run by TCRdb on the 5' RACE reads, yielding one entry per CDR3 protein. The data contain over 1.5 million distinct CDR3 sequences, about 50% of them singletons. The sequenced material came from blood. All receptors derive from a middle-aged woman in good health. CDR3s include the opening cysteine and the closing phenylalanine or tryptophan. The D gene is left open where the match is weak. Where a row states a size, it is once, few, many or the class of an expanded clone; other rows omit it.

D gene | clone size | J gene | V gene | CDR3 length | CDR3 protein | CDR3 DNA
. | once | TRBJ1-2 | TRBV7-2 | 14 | CASSPMDSNYGYTF | TGTGCCAGCAGCCCAATGGACAGCAACTATGGCTACACCTTC
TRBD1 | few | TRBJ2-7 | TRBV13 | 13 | CASRTGTEYEQYF | TGTGCCAGCAGAACCGGGACAGAATACGAGCAGTACTTC
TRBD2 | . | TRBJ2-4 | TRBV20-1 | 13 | CSAGTSGYNEQYF | TGCAGTGCTGGGACTAGCGGCTACAATGAGCAGTACTTC
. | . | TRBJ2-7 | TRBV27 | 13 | CASGEDRYHEQYF | TGTGCCAGCGGGGAGGACAGGTATCACGAGCAGTACTTC
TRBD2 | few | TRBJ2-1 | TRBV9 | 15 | CASSVETSGDVEQFF | TGTGCCAGCAGCGTAGAGACTAGCGGGGACGTTGAGCAGTTCTTC
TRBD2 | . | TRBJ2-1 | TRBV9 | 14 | CASSARLAGNEQFF | TGTGCCAGCAGCGCCCGACTAGCGGGTAATGAGCAGTTCTTC
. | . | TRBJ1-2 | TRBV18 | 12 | CASSQNREGYTF | TGTGCCAGCTCCCAGAACAGGGAAGGCTACACCTTC
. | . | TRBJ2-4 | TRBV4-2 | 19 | CASSQVGQIVLPKGDIQYF | TGTGCCAGCAGCCAAGTTGGTCAGATAGTACTCCCCAAAGGGGACATTCAGTACTTC
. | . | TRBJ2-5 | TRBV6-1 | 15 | CASSLDPGGSGEQYF | TGTGCCAGCAGTCTAGACCCAGGCGGGTCCGGTGAGCAGTACTTC
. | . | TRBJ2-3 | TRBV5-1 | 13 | CASSTSPSDTQYF | TGCGCCAGCAGCACGAGCCCGTCAGATACGCAGTATTTT
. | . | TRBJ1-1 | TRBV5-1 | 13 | CASSLNDFTEAFF | TGCGCCAGCAGCTTGAACGATTTCACTGAAGCTTTCTTT
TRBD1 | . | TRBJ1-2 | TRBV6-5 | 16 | CASSCRPGQANYGYTF | TGTGCCAGCAGCTGTAGACCCGGACAGGCGAACTATGGCTACACCTTC
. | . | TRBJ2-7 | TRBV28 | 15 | CASRTLRTAPGEQYF | TGTGCCAGCAGAACCTTAAGGACAGCCCCAGGGGAGCAGTACTTC
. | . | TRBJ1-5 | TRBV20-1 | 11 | CSAVGDQPQHF | TGCAGTGCAGTAGGGGATCAGCCCCAGCATTTT
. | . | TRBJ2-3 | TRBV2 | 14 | CATTYREGTDTQYF | TGTGCCACTACCTACAGGGAAGGCACAGATACGCAGTATTTT
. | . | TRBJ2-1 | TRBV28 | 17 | CASSFPGFRRKDNEQFF | TGTGCCAGCAGTTTCCCAGGGTTCAGACGAAAAGACAATGAGCAGTTCTTC
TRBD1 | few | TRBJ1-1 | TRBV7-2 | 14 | CASRTGTGASEAFF | TGTGCCAGCCGAACCGGGACAGGGGCATCTGAAGCTTTCTTT
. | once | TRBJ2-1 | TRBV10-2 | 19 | CASSFSFLRRQSSYNEQFF | TGCGCCAGCAGTTTTTCGTTTCTCAGGCGCCAAAGCTCCTACAATGAGCAGTTCTTC
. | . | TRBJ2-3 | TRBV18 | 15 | CASSPVFSRPDTQYF | TGTGCCAGCTCACCAGTCTTCTCCAGGCCAGATACGCAGTATTTT
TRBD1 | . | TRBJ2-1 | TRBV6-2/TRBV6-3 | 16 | CASSFPGGGSYNEQFF | TGTGCCAGCAGTTTTCCAGGGGGCGGCTCCTACAATGAGCAGTTCTTC
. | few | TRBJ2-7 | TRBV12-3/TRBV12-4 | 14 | CASKTGPSLYEQYF | TGTGCCAGCAAAACGGGACCTTCCCTCTACGAGCAGTACTTC
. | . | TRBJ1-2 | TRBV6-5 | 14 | CASRLIQGYYGYTF | TGCGCCAGCAGACTCATCCAGGGATACTATGGCTACACCTTC
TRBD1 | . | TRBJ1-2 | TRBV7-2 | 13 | CASSQQGGDGYTF | TGTGCCAGCAGTCAACAGGGGGGGGATGGCTACACCTTC
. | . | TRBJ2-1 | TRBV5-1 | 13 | CASKESSYNGQFF | TGCGCCAGCAAGGAGAGCTCCTACAATGGGCAGTTCTTC
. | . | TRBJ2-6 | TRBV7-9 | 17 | CASSPRRGAAGANVLTF | TGTGCCAGCAGCCCTAGACGGGGGGCGGCTGGGGCCAACGTCCTGACTTTC
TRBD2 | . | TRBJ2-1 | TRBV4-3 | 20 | CASSQGPGLAGGPSHNEQFF | TGCGCCAGCAGCCAAGGCCCAGGACTAGCGGGGGGGCCTTCCCACAATGAGCAGTTCTTC
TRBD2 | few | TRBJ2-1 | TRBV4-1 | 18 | CASSQVLTLAGGLYEQFF | TGCGCCAGCAGCCAAGTGTTGACCCTAGCGGGGGGCCTATATGAGCAGTTCTTC
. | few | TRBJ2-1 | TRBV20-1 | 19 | CSARVSGRIGLSSYNEQFF | TGCAGTGCTAGAGTATCGGGGAGAATCGGTCTGAGCTCCTACAATGAGCAGTTCTTC
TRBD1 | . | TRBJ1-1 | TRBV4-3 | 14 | CASSLHRGGTEAFF | TGCGCCAGCAGCTTACACAGGGGGGGTACTGAAGCTTTCTTT
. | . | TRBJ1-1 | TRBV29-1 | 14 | CSVEGHREGPEAFF | TGCAGCGTTGAAGGGCACAGGGAAGGCCCTGAAGCTTTCTTT
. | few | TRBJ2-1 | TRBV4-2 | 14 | CASSQESRYNEQFF | TGTGCCAGCAGCCAAGAGAGCCGATACAATGAGCAGTTCTTC
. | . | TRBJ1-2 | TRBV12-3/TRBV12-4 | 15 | CASSRTASSNYGYTF | TGTGCCAGCAGTAGGACAGCAAGCTCCAACTATGGCTACACCTTC
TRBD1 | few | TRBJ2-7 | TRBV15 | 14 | CATSRSQGAGEQYF | TGTGCCACCAGCAGAAGTCAGGGGGCTGGCGAGCAGTACTTC